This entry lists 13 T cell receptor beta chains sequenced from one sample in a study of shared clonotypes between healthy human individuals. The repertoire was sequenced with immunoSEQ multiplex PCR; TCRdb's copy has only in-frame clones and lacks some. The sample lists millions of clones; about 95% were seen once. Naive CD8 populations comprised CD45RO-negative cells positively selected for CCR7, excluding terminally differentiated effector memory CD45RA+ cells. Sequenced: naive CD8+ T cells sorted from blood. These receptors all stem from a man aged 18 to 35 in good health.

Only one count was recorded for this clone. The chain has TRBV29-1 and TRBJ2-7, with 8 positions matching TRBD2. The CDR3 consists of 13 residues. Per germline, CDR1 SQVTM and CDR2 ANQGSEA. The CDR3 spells CSAWGSGVYEQYF. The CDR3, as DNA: TGCAGTGCCTGGGGTAGCGGGGTCTACGAGCAGTACTTC.

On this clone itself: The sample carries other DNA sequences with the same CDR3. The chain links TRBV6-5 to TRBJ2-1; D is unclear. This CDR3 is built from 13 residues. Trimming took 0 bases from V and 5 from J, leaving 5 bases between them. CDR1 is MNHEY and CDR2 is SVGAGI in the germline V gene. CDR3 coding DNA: TGTGCCAGCAGTTACTCTGACAACAATGAGCAGTTCTTC. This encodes CASSYSDNNEQFF.

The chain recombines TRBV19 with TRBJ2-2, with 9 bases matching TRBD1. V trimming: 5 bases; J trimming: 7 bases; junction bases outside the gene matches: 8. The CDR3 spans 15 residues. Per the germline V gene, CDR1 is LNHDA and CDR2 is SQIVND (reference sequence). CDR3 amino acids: CASSPNTGGFGELFF. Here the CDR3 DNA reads TGTGCCAGTAGTCCAAATACAGGGGGCTTCGGGGAGCTGTTTTTT.

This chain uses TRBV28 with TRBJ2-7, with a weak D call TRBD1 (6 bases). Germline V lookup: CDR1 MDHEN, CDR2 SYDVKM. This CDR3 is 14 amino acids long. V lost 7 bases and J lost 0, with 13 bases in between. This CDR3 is CASKETGLSYEQYF. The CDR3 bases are TGTGCCAGCAAAGAGACAGGTCTCTCCTACGAGCAGTACTTC.

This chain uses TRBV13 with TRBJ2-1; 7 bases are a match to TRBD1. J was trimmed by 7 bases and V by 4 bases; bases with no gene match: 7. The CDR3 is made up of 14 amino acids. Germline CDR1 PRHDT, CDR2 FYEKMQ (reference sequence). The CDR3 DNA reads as TGTGCCAGCAGCTCGGGACAGTTAGGGAATGAGCAGTTCTTC. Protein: CASSSGQLGNEQFF.

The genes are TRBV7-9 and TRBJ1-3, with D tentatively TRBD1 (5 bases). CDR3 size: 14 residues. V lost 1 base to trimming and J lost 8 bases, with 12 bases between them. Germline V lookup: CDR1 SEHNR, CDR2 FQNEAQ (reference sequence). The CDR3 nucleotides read TGTGCCAGCAGCTTAGAAGTTTCGGGGGACACCATATATTTT. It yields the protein CASSLEVSGDTIYF.

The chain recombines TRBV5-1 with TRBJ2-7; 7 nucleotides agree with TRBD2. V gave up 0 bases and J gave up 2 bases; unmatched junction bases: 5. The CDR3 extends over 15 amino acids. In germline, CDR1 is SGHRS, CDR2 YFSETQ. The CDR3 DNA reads TGCGCCAGCAGCTTGGCAAGCGGGGAGACCTACGAGCAGTACTTC. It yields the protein CASSLASGETYEQYF.

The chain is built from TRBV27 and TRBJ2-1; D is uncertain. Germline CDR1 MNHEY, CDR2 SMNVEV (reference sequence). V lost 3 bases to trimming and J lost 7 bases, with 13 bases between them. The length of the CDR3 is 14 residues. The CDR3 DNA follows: TGTGCCAGCAGTTTCGTAGGTCTAGGAAATGAGCAGTTCTTC. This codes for CASSFVGLGNEQFF.

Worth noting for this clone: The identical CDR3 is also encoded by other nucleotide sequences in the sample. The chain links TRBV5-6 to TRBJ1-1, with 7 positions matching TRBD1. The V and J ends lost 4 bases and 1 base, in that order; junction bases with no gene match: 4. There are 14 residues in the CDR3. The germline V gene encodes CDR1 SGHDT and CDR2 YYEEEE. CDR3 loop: CASSLTGANTEAFF. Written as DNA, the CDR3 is TGTGCCAGCAGCCTAACAGGGGCGAACACTGAAGCTTTCTTT.

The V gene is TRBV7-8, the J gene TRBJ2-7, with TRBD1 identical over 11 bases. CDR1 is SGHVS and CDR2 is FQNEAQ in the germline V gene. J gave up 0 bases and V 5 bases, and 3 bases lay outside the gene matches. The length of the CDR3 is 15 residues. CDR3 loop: CASSRDRGSSYEQYF. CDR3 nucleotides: TGTGCCAGCAGCCGGGACAGGGGGAGCTCCTACGAGCAGTACTTC.

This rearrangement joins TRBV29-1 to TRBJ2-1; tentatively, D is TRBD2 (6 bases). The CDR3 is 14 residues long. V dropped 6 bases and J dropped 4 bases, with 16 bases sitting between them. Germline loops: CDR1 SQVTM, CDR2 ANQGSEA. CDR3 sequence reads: CSVAGTLNYNEQFF. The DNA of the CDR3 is TGCAGCGTCGCCGGGACTCTCAATTACAATGAGCAGTTCTTC.

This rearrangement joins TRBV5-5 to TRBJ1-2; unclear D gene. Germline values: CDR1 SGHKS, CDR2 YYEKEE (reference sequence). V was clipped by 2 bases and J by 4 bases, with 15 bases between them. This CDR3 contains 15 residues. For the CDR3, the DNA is TGTGCCAGCAGCTTTGACCTAATACCTTCCTATGGCTACACCTTC. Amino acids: CASSFDLIPSYGYTF.

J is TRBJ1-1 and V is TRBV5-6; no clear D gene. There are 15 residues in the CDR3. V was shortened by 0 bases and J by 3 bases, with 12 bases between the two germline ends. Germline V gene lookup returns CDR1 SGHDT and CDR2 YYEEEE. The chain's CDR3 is CASSLGAVLYTEAFF. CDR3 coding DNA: TGTGCCAGCAGCTTGGGGGCAGTTCTTTACACTGAAGCTTTCTTT.